This T cell receptor (beta chain) was identified in a study of naive and memory T cell subsets. Remarks on this clonotype: Its antigen is as yet unknown.

CDR3 length: 14 residues. Germline V lookup: CDR1 DFQATT, CDR2 SNEGSKA (reference sequence). Trimming shortened V by 0 bases and J by 5 bases, and 14 bases separated the two germline ends. Study-level points and caveats: Especially in CD8 cells, naive repertoires contained a few larger clonotypes, possibly CD45RA-re-expressing memory cells.

An equimolar mix of two oligonucleotides served as the beta constant-region primer for TRBC1 and TRBC2. Nested alpha and beta constant-region primers with the SP2 primer drove four PCR rounds on ligated cDNA. TCRdb independently ran MiXCR on the UMI-ligation and nested PCR reads; one entry per CDR3 protein. The sample has around 100,000 distinct CDR3 sequences, about 14% seen once. The rearrangement uses TRBV20-1 and TRBJ2-7; the D gene is possibly TRBD2 (6 bases). The TCR originated in a human donor in good health. The sequencing sample was made of naive CD8+ T cells from blood. The CDR3 here is CSARDLAGLDEQYF. In DNA form, the CDR3 reads TGCAGTGCTAGAGATCTGGCGGGACTGGACGAGCAGTACTTC.